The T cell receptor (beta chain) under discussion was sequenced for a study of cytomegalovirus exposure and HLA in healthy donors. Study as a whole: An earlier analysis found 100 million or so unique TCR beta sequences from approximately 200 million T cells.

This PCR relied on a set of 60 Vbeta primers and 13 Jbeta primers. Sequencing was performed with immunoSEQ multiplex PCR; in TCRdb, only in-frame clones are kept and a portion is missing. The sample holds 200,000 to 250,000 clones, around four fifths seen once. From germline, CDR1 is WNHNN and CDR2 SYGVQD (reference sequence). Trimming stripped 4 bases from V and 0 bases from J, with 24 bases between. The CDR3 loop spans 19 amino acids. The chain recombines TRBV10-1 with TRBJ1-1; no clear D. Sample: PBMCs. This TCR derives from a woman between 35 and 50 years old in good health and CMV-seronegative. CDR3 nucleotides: TGCGCCAGCAGTGGGCCCCAGCGACCTGACCCTATCATGAACACTGAAGCTTTCTTT. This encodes CASSGPQRPDPIMNTEAFF.